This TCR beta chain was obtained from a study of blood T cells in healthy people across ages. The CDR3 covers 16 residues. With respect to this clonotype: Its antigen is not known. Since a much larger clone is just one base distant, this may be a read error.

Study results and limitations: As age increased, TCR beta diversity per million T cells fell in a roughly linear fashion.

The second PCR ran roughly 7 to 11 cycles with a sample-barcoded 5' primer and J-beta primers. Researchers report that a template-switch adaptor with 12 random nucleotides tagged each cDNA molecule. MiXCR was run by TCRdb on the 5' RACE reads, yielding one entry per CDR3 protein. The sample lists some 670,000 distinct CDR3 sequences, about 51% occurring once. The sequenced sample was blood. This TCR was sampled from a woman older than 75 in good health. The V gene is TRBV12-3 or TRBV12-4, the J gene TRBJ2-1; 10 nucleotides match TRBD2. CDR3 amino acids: CASSSRTSGPYNEQLF. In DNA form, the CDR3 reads TGTGCCAGCAGCTCGAGGACTAGCGGACCCTACAATGAGCAGTTATTC.